The rows below give T cell receptor beta chains drawn from one sample of a study of blood T cell repertoires in COVID-19. TCRdb keeps only in-frame clones here, not all; method: immunoSEQ multiplex PCR. Here the sample spans about 45,000 clones, about 87% being singletons. The sequencing sample was made of peripheral blood. Receptors originate from a human donor in a cohort sampled during active COVID-19. CDR3s include the opening cysteine and the closing phenylalanine or tryptophan. Fields, in order: D gene, V gene, clone size, J gene, CDR3 protein, CDR3 DNA. D genes are given only for firm matches. Size is stated for part of the rows, as once, few or many counts, or as a class when the clone is expanded.

>TRBD1|TRBV5-1|-|TRBJ2-7
CASSPRTGSDEQYF
TGCGCCAGCAGCCCCCGGACAGGGAGTGACGAGCAGTACTTC
>-|TRBV5-1|-|TRBJ2-2
CASSLGQASGELFF
TGCGCCAGCAGCTTGGGACAGGCGAGCGGGGAGCTGTTTTTT
>TRBD1|TRBV2|-|TRBJ2-5
CASSERDRGGMETQYF
TGTGCCAGCAGTGAAAGGGACAGGGGTGGGATGGAGACCCAGTACTTC
>-|TRBV4-3|-|TRBJ2-7
CASSQAAGRTYEQYF
TGCGCCAGCAGCCAAGCGGCTGGGAGGACATACGAGCAGTACTTC
>-|TRBV7-6|once|TRBJ2-1
CASSPIFPRGLDEQFF
TGTGCCAGCAGCCCAATTTTCCCGCGCGGTCTTGATGAGCAGTTCTTC
>TRBD2|TRBV27|-|TRBJ2-3
CASSFSGRVLPDTQYF
TGTGCCAGCAGTTTCAGCGGGAGGGTTTTGCCAGATACGCAGTATTTT
>-|TRBV12-3/TRBV12-4|-|TRBJ2-3
CASSLPSTTQYF
TGTGCCAGCAGTTTACCTAGCACTACGCAGTATTTT
>TRBD1|TRBV5-1|-|TRBJ1-4
CASSDATGVTEKLFF
TGCGCCAGCAGCGATGCGACAGGGGTGACTGAAAAACTGTTTTTT
>-|TRBV5-1|-|TRBJ2-5
CASSLGAGQQETQYF
TGCGCCAGCAGCTTGGGGGCAGGTCAGCAAGAGACCCAGTACTTC
>-|TRBV2|-|TRBJ2-5
CASVQAGFETQYF
TGTGCCAGCGTTCAAGCGGGTTTCGAGACCCAGTACTTC
>-|TRBV4-2|-|TRBJ1-4
CASSQEDGLNNEKLFF
TGTGCCAGCAGCCAAGAGGACGGACTGAACAATGAAAAACTGTTTTTT
>-|TRBV5-5|-|TRBJ1-2
CASSLGAGSAYGYTF
TGTGCCAGCAGCTTGGGTGCAGGGTCGGCCTATGGCTACACCTTC
>-|TRBV2|-|TRBJ2-7
CATSREKYEQYF
TGTGCCACGTCAAGGGAGAAGTACGAGCAGTACTTC
>-|TRBV19|-|TRBJ1-3
CASSKPDIPGNTIYF
TGTGCCAGTAGTAAGCCCGATATTCCTGGAAACACCATATATTTT
>-|TRBV28|-|TRBJ1-5
CASSLGGSTQPQHF
TGTGCCAGCAGTTTAGGAGGCAGCACACAGCCCCAGCATTTT
>-|TRBV7-9|-|TRBJ2-7
CASSLFDSSAEQYF
TGTGCCAGCAGCTTATTTGACAGTTCAGCCGAGCAGTACTTC
>-|TRBV7-9|few|TRBJ2-1
CASSFINEQFF
TGTGCCAGCAGCTTTATCAATGAGCAGTTCTTC
>TRBD2|TRBV7-8|-|TRBJ2-1
CASSLAGTSGNEQFF
TGTGCCAGCAGCTTAGCTGGGACTAGCGGCAATGAGCAGTTCTTC
>TRBD2|TRBV7-2|-|TRBJ2-5
CASSLTSGGETQYF
TGTGCCAGCAGTTTGACTAGCGGAGGAGAGACCCAGTACTTC
>-|TRBV7-8|-|TRBJ2-7
CASSLAPGLSEQYF
TGTGCCAGCAGCTTAGCCCCAGGGCTAAGCGAGCAGTACTTC
>TRBD2|TRBV11-1|-|TRBJ2-7
CASSKERTSFEQYF
TGTGCCAGCAGCAAAGAAAGGACTAGCTTCGAGCAGTACTTC
>-|TRBV6-6|-|TRBJ1-1
CASSYSGMNTEAFF
TGTGCCAGCAGTTATTCAGGAATGAACACTGAAGCTTTCTTT
>-|TRBV3-1/TRBV3-2|-|TRBJ1-1
CASSQASSGTEAFF
TGTGCCAGCAGCCAAGCATCCTCGGGGACTGAAGCTTTCTTT
>-|TRBV30|-|TRBJ1-5
CAWSVPGMGIRPQHF
TGTGCCTGGAGTGTACCAGGGATGGGGATCAGGCCCCAGCATTTT
>-|TRBV4-3|-|TRBJ2-7
CASSQDGAVGPSYF
TGCGCCAGCAGCCAAGATGGGGCAGTTGGGCCATCGTACTTC
>-|TRBV11-2|medium-sized|TRBJ2-5
CASSPGGSGQETQYF
TGTGCCAGCAGCCCCGGAGGGAGCGGTCAAGAGACCCAGTACTTC
>-|TRBV29-1|-|TRBJ1-1
CSVEEIKGWNTEAFF
TGCAGCGTTGAAGAAATTAAGGGGTGGAACACTGAAGCTTTCTTT
>TRBD1|TRBV2|-|TRBJ2-7
CANPPDRATLEQYF
TGTGCCAACCCACCGGACAGGGCAACCCTCGAGCAGTACTTC
>-|TRBV2|few|TRBJ1-5
CASSNAGDSNQPQHF
TGTGCCAGCAGCAATGCAGGGGACAGCAATCAGCCCCAGCATTTT
>-|TRBV28|-|TRBJ2-7
CASRPTGLVEQYF
TGTGCCAGCAGACCAACAGGGTTAGTCGAGCAGTACTTC
>-|TRBV5-1|-|TRBJ2-2
CASSLRQANTGELFF
TGCGCCAGCAGCCTGAGACAGGCGAACACCGGGGAGCTGTTTTTT
>TRBD2|TRBV2|-|TRBJ2-5
CASSEASGGYLYQETQYF
TGTGCCAGCAGTGAAGCTAGCGGGGGCTATTTGTACCAAGAGACCCAGTACTTC
>TRBD1|TRBV6-4|-|TRBJ2-1
CASSVSLNRGSSYNEQFF
TGTGCCAGCAGTGTTTCCCTGAACAGGGGGAGCTCCTACAATGAGCAGTTCTTC
>TRBD2|TRBV7-2|once|TRBJ2-7
CASSYGGEQYF
TGTGCCAGCAGCTACGGGGGGGAGCAGTACTTC
>TRBD2|TRBV10-2|-|TRBJ2-5
CASRPGLAGVTQETQYF
TGCGCCAGCAGACCGGGACTAGCGGGAGTTACCCAAGAGACCCAGTACTTC
>TRBD1|TRBV30|-|TRBJ1-3
CAWSQDRRTGNTIYF
TGTGCCTGGAGTCAGGACAGGCGCACTGGAAACACCATATATTTT